Shown below are 2 T cell receptor beta chains from a single sample sequenced in a study of T cell responses to AZD1222 COVID-19 vaccine. Produced via immunoSEQ multiplex PCR; TCRdb's table is partial and in-frame only. The sample shows 100,000 or so clones, roughly 84% of them seen only once. The sample consisted of peripheral blood, taken on day 0 of AZD1222 vaccination. The receptors here all came from an adult in good health.

V usage is TRBV6-2 or TRBV6-3 and J usage is TRBJ2-5; TRBD2 matches 11 bases. The ends lost 5 bases at V and 7 bases at J; junction bases unmatched: 3. The CDR3 is 13 residues long. Per the germline V gene, CDR1 is MNHEY and CDR2 is SVGEGT. CDR3 sequence: CASSASGGTTQYF. DNA for the CDR3: TGTGCCAGCAGTGCTAGCGGGGGGACGACCCAGTACTTC.

The chain couples TRBV4-1 to TRBJ1-4; 10 positions agree with TRBD1. CDR1 MGHRA and CDR2 YSYEKL come from the germline V gene. Trimming took 4 bases from V and 2 from J; bases not matched to a gene: 10. The CDR3 consists of 18 residues. CDR3 nucleotides: TGCGCCAGCAGCCCCCGGGACAGGGGTTCGCAGACTAATGAAAAACTGTTTTTT. Its translation is CASSPRDRGSQTNEKLFF.